This is a list of T cell receptor beta chains from one sample in a study of T cell responses to AZD1222 COVID-19 vaccine. Repertoires were generated with immunoSEQ multiplex PCR, while TCRdb's copy carries only in-frame clones and drops some. The data contain fewer than 90,000 clones, over 80% of them singletons. Sample: peripheral blood, taken 28 days after the second AZD1222 dose. The origin of the receptors is an adult who received the AZD1222 COVID-19 vaccine. CDR3s include the opening cysteine and the closing phenylalanine or tryptophan. The D gene is left open where the match is weak. Part of the rows lack a size; the others show once, few, many or a class for expanded clones.

d_call,clone_size,j_call,v_call,cdr3_nt,cdr3_aa
NA,NA,TRBJ2-5,TRBV7-9,TGTGCCAGCAGGATGGCAGGGCCGGAGACCCAGTACTTC,CASRMAGPETQYF
NA,NA,TRBJ1-2,TRBV7-9,TGTGCCAGCAGCTTAGGGGACCGTGGCAGGGATGGCTACACCTTC,CASSLGDRGRDGYTF
NA,NA,TRBJ2-1,TRBV20-1,TGCAGTGCTGGGGCCTATGAGCAGTTCTTC,CSAGAYEQFF
NA,NA,TRBJ1-2,TRBV3-1/TRBV3-2,TGTGCCAGCAGCCTTCAAGGGTCCCTCCGCTATGGCTACACCTTC,CASSLQGSLRYGYTF
NA,NA,TRBJ1-2,TRBV6-5,TGTGCCAGCAGTTACTCGTCCCTGTACGGCTACACCTTC,CASSYSSLYGYTF
TRBD1,few,TRBJ1-6,TRBV15,TGTGCCACCAGCACTGGGACAGTGGGGCTCTATAATTCACCCCTCCACTTT,CATSTGTVGLYNSPLHF
TRBD1,few,TRBJ2-1,TRBV5-1,TGCGCCAGCAGCTCCGGGACAGGGTCGTACAATGAGCAGTTCTTC,CASSSGTGSYNEQFF
NA,few,TRBJ1-2,TRBV20-1,TGCAGTGCTAGAAAGTCTTGGGGCTACACCTTC,CSARKSWGYTF
NA,NA,TRBJ1-1,TRBV5-1,TGCGCCAGCAGCTCCGAACTGGGCGGCACTGAAGCTTTCTTT,CASSSELGGTEAFF
TRBD2,NA,TRBJ2-7,TRBV2,TGTGCCAGCAGAGGGACTAGCGTCCTGTACGAGCAGTACTTC,CASRGTSVLYEQYF
TRBD1,NA,TRBJ2-5,TRBV5-1,TGCGCCAGCAGCTCCAGGGGGCGGATGGAGACCCAGTACTTC,CASSSRGRMETQYF
NA,NA,TRBJ2-1,TRBV7-3,TGTGCCAGCAGCCAAGACATTACAGGGTTCAATGAGCAGTTCTTC,CASSQDITGFNEQFF
NA,NA,TRBJ2-1,TRBV7-3,TGTGCCAGCAGCTTAAAAGGGAATGAGCAGTTCTTC,CASSLKGNEQFF
NA,NA,TRBJ2-1,TRBV30,TGTGCCTGGAGTGGAGGGGACAATGAGCAGTTCTTC,CAWSGGDNEQFF
TRBD2,NA,TRBJ2-1,TRBV7-3,TGTGCCAGCAGCTCTGAGGGTAGGACTAGGAATTACAATGAGCAGTTCTTC,CASSSEGRTRNYNEQFF
NA,NA,TRBJ1-1,TRBV18,TGTGCCAGCTCACCAATAGGAGATAGTGAAGCTTTCTTT,CASSPIGDSEAFF
NA,NA,TRBJ1-5,TRBV4-1,TGCGCCAGCAGCCAAGATCGAAGAGGGGCCAGGAGAAACCAGCCCCAGCATTTT,CASSQDRRGARRNQPQHF
NA,NA,TRBJ1-1,TRBV6-5,TGTGCCAGCAGTTACTCGGGAGGGATAGATACTGAAGCTTTCTTT,CASSYSGGIDTEAFF
NA,few,TRBJ1-2,TRBV2,TGTGCCAGCTATAAGCCAAGCTATGGCTACACCTTC,CASYKPSYGYTF
TRBD2,NA,TRBJ2-1,TRBV27,TGTGCCAGCAGTCCCTTCGGACTAGCGGGACCACAGGGGAATGAGCAGTTCTTC,CASSPFGLAGPQGNEQFF
NA,NA,TRBJ1-1,TRBV4-1,TGCGCCAGCAGCCAAGATCAGGCGAACACTGAAGCTTTCTTT,CASSQDQANTEAFF
NA,NA,TRBJ1-3,TRBV5-1,TGCGCCAGCAGCTTGGATGGGGGACCTGGAAACACCATATATTTT,CASSLDGGPGNTIYF
NA,NA,TRBJ1-2,TRBV5-1,TGCGCCAGCAGCAAACCACCTACCAGGACCTATGGCTACACCTTC,CASSKPPTRTYGYTF
NA,few,TRBJ1-1,TRBV20-1,TGCAGTGCTAGACCGGGTACTGAAGCTTTCTTT,CSARPGTEAFF
NA,NA,TRBJ1-6,TRBV28,TGTGCCAGCAGTTTATGGTCCAGGGTGAATTCACCCCTCCACTTT,CASSLWSRVNSPLHF
NA,few,TRBJ1-2,TRBV7-8,TGTGCCAGCAGCCCAACGGTTTTAGCATATGGCTACACCTTC,CASSPTVLAYGYTF
TRBD2,NA,TRBJ2-3,TRBV5-1,TGCGCCAGCAGCTTGGTCCTAGCGGGGGGCGTAGATACGCAGTATTTT,CASSLVLAGGVDTQYF
TRBD1,NA,TRBJ2-7,TRBV5-1,TGCGCCAGCAGCCCGGTGGGACAGACAGACCTCTACGAGCAGTACTTC,CASSPVGQTDLYEQYF
TRBD1,NA,TRBJ1-5,TRBV7-8,TGTGCCAGCAGCTTAGGCCGGGACAGGGTCCAGCCCCAGCATTTT,CASSLGRDRVQPQHF
NA,NA,TRBJ2-6,TRBV3-1/TRBV3-2,TGTGCCAGCAGCCTCGATAGCAGGGGTGGCCCTGGGGCCAACGTCCTGACTTTC,CASSLDSRGGPGANVLTF
TRBD1,once,TRBJ1-2,TRBV5-8,TGTGCCAGCACCCAGGGGGGCGCGTTCGGCTACACCTTC,CASTQGGAFGYTF
NA,NA,TRBJ2-4,TRBV7-9,TGTGCCAGCAGCTTAGACCGGGGGCTACCTACCAAAAACATTCAGTACTTC,CASSLDRGLPTKNIQYF
NA,NA,TRBJ1-6,TRBV3-1/TRBV3-2,TGTGCCAGCAGCCAAGTGTTGGGGAATAATTCACCCCTCCACTTT,CASSQVLGNNSPLHF
TRBD2,NA,TRBJ2-3,TRBV11-1,TGTGCCAGCAGCACGGGGACTAGCGTTGATACGCAGTATTTT,CASSTGTSVDTQYF
NA,NA,TRBJ1-6,TRBV2,TGTGCCAGCAGTGACAGGGTGGGCGGGAGCTCACCCCTCCACTTT,CASSDRVGGSSPLHF
TRBD2,NA,TRBJ2-2,TRBV5-1,TGCGCCAGCAGCTTGGCCGCGGGGGGCCCCGGGGAGCTGTTTTTT,CASSLAAGGPGELFF
NA,NA,TRBJ1-2,TRBV6-5,TGTGCCAGCAGTCTGGCACCGAACTATGGCTACACCTTC,CASSLAPNYGYTF
TRBD2,once,TRBJ2-1,TRBV7-3,TGTGCCAGCAGCCTCCCGACTAGCGGGAGAAATGAGCAGTTCTTC,CASSLPTSGRNEQFF
TRBD2,NA,TRBJ2-7,TRBV5-1,TGCGCCAGCAGCTTTAGCGGGGACCTCTACGAGCAGTACTTC,CASSFSGDLYEQYF
NA,NA,TRBJ2-1,TRBV12-3/TRBV12-4,TGTGCCAGCACCCACCTAGGTTACAATGAGCAGTTCTTC,CASTHLGYNEQFF
NA,NA,TRBJ1-3,TRBV30,TGTGCCTGGAGTGTCAGTATCCTACGGGGAAACACCATATATTTT,CAWSVSILRGNTIYF
TRBD2,NA,TRBJ2-1,TRBV9,TGTGCCAGCAGCGTAGAATTCCGAGGGACTAGCGGGGGTTACAATGAGCAGTTCTTC,CASSVEFRGTSGGYNEQFF
TRBD2,NA,TRBJ2-5,TRBV7-7,TGTGCTAGCAGCTTAGCGGGAGTGGGGGAGACCCAGTACTTC,CASSLAGVGETQYF
NA,NA,TRBJ2-3,TRBV7-6,TGTGCCAGCAGCTTAGTTGCGGGGATGGGGCCTACAGATACGCAGTATTTT,CASSLVAGMGPTDTQYF
NA,NA,TRBJ1-5,TRBV10-3,TGTGCCATCAGTGAAACAGGAGAAAGTAGCAATCAGCCCCAGCATTTT,CAISETGESSNQPQHF
TRBD1,NA,TRBJ1-4,TRBV4-1,TGCGCCAGCAGCCACCTGGGGAGGGACAGGGGAGAAAAACTGTTTTTT,CASSHLGRDRGEKLFF
NA,NA,TRBJ2-2,TRBV6-6,TGTGCCAGCACCCCTCTATTCACCGGGGAGCTGTTTTTT,CASTPLFTGELFF
NA,few,TRBJ1-2,TRBV6-6,TGTGCCAGCAGTTACACCCCTACTGGCTACACCTTC,CASSYTPTGYTF
NA,NA,TRBJ2-7,TRBV27,TGTGCCAGCAGTCCGGGACCCCAAAGGGGCTCCTACGAGCAGTACTTC,CASSPGPQRGSYEQYF
TRBD2,NA,TRBJ2-1,TRBV4-1,TGCGCCAGCGGGACTAGCTACGATGAGCAGTTCTTC,CASGTSYDEQFF
NA,once,TRBJ2-7,TRBV3-1/TRBV3-2,TGTGCCAGCAGCCAAGAAGTGACAGCCTACGAGCAGTACTTC,CASSQEVTAYEQYF
NA,NA,TRBJ1-2,TRBV18,TGTGCCAGCTCCGACAGTAACTATGGCTACACCTTC,CASSDSNYGYTF
NA,NA,TRBJ2-3,TRBV6-2/TRBV6-3,TGTGCCAGCAGTCGGGGGACAACTAGCACAGATACGCAGTATTTT,CASSRGTTSTDTQYF
TRBD1,NA,TRBJ1-2,TRBV15,TGTGCCACCAGCAGAGCAGGGGGAGGCTACACCTTC,CATSRAGGGYTF